Below, 29 T cell receptor beta chains from the same sample are listed, as sequenced in a study of PD-1 blockade in mismatch repair-deficient tumors. This table comes from immunoSEQ multiplex PCR, and its TCRdb copy is limited to in-frame clones, with some not included. The sample consists of roughly 120,000 clones, 88% of them appearing once. The sequenced sample was peripheral blood, obtained just over 70 weeks after starting pembrolizumab. Receptors originate from an adult with mismatch repair-deficient cancer.

The chain joins TRBV5-1 to TRBJ1-2; D may be TRBD1 (6 bases). The CDR3 runs 15 residues. Trimming cost V 3 bases and J 4 bases, with 16 bases left between them. Germline V gene data show CDR1 as SGHRS and CDR2 as YFSETQ. The CDR3 spells CASSSFQTGSYGYTF. The CDR3 DNA sequence: TGCGCCAGCAGCTCATTTCAAACAGGGTCCTATGGCTACACCTTC.

V usage is TRBV7-6 and J usage is TRBJ2-7, with a possible D match to TRBD1 (6 bases). CDR3 length: 12 amino acids. The V and J ends lost 0 bases and 7 bases respectively, with 7 bases between them. The germline V gene has CDR1 SGHVS and CDR2 FNYEAQ. Written as DNA, the CDR3 is TGTGCCAGCAGCTTAGCGCAGGGGGAGCAGTACTTC. Its protein product is CASSLAQGEQYF.

The gene calls are TRBV7-9 and TRBJ1-2, with D maybe TRBD1 (6 bases). There are 14 residues in the CDR3. In germline, CDR1 is SEHNR, CDR2 FQNEAQ (reference sequence). Trimming shortened V by 1 base and J by 7 bases, and 13 bases separated the two germline ends. The CDR3 DNA reads as TGTGCCAGCAGCTTAGTGGCAGGGGTTGGTGGCTACACCTTC. Its translation is CASSLVAGVGGYTF.

This chain joins TRBV7-6 and TRBJ1-3; D unresolved. Germline V gene sequence: CDR1 SGHVS, CDR2 FNYEAQ. V lost 2 bases, J lost 4 bases, and 3 bases lay in between. The CDR3 consists of 12 residues. The CDR3 bases are TGTGCCAGCAGCTTATCCGGAAACACCATATATTTT. Encoded protein: CASSLSGNTIYF.

The chain employs TRBV13 and TRBJ2-1, with 13 bases identical to TRBD2. The CDR3 length is 16 residues. Germline values: CDR1 PRHDT, CDR2 FYEKMQ (reference sequence). The ends lost 5 bases at V and 6 bases at J; junction bases unmatched: 7. CDR3 loop: CASSRWGLAGSNEQFF. The CDR3 nucleotides read TGTGCCAGCAGCAGGTGGGGACTAGCGGGAAGCAATGAGCAGTTCTTC.

This chain links TRBV5-1 with TRBJ2-3; 10 nucleotides match TRBD2. CDR3 length: 16 residues. Unmatched junction bases numbered 14, after V lost 7 bases and J lost 6 bases. From germline, CDR1 is SGHRS and CDR2 YFSETQ. CDR3 sequence: CASVRGLAGASDTQYF. CDR3 DNA: TGCGCCAGCGTCCGAGGGCTAGCGGGAGCATCGGATACGCAGTATTTT.

For the CDR3, the DNA is TGTGCCAGCAGTTTTGTCGGGACGGATAATGAAAAACTGTTTTTT. This gives the protein CASSFVGTDNEKLFF. The chain is built from TRBV6-6 and TRBJ1-4, with a tentative D call TRBD1 (5 bases). With 4 bases removed from V and 4 bases from J, the gap between germline ends came to 13 bases. This CDR3 has 15 residues. Germline V gene lookup returns CDR1 MNHNY and CDR2 SVGAGI (reference sequence).

The chain has TRBV7-2 and TRBJ2-7; TRBD1 matches at 7 bases. V lost 5 bases and J lost 2; bases outside the gene matches: 9. CDR3 length equals 15 residues. The germline CDR1 and CDR2 sequences are SGHTA and FQGNSA. For the CDR3, the DNA is TGTGCCAGCAGCCCCCGACAGGGCTTAACCTACGAGCAGTACTTC. It encodes CASSPRQGLTYEQYF.

J is TRBJ2-1 and V is TRBV4-2, with 10 bases fitting TRBD2. V lost 0 bases, J lost 5 bases, and 4 bases stayed unmatched. CDR1 is LGHNA, CDR2 YNFKEQ, per germline. This CDR3 is built from 16 residues. In nucleotides, the CDR3 is TGTGCCAGCAGCCAAGAGTTACTAGCGGGAAACAATGAGCAGTTCTTC. Translated, it gives CASSQELLAGNNEQFF.

V and J are TRBV7-3 and TRBJ2-3, with 8 bases lining up with TRBD1. The junction had 6 bases not matched to a gene; V was cut back by 4 bases and J by 3 bases. The length of the CDR3 is 15 residues. Germline-derived CDR1 and CDR2 are SGHTA and FQGTGA. The CDR3 reads CASSSSTGGTDTQYF. The CDR3 DNA reads TGTGCCAGCAGCTCCTCAACAGGGGGGACAGATACGCAGTATTTT.

This clone was counted a single time. The chain joins TRBV11-2 to TRBJ1-5; D unclear. This CDR3 is 15 amino acids long. Germline values: CDR1 SGHAT, CDR2 FQNNGV. The V gene lost 0 bases and the J gene lost 4 bases, with 10 bases spanning the gap. The CDR3: CASSLEADENQPQHF. CDR3 coding DNA: TGTGCCAGCAGCTTAGAGGCGGACGAGAATCAGCCCCAGCATTTT.

This clone was counted once. This chain links TRBV27 with TRBJ2-7, with D unclear. Germline V gene data show CDR1 as MNHEY and CDR2 as SMNVEV (reference sequence). The CDR3 sequence is 13 residues long. V lost 4 bases and J 0 bases, leaving 7 bases between the germline ends. The CDR3 region is CASSSAFSYEQYF. The CDR3 nucleotides are TGTGCCAGCAGTTCCGCATTCTCCTACGAGCAGTACTTC.

This chain connects TRBV14 to TRBJ2-1; the match to TRBD2 covers 12 bases. The CDR3 spans 19 residues. With V trimmed by 1 base and J by 0 bases, 7 bases remained unmatched. CDR1 is SGHDN and CDR2 is FVKESK in the germline V gene. Written as DNA, the CDR3 is TGTGCCAGCAGCCAAGTTCCGTTGACTAGCGGGAGCTCCTACAATGAGCAGTTCTTC. Translated: CASSQVPLTSGSSYNEQFF.

The chain joins TRBV7-2 to TRBJ1-2, with D possibly being TRBD1 (6 bases). Trimming pared 5 bases from V and 3 bases from J, leaving 10 bases between. This CDR3 is built from 13 residues. CDR1 SGHTA and CDR2 FQGNSA come from the germline V gene. CDR3 coding DNA: TGTGCCAGCAGCGGGGGCCGACACTATGGCTACACCTTC. It yields the protein CASSGGRHYGYTF.

This clone came up once. The chain couples TRBV30 to TRBJ2-1; D assignment may be TRBD1 or TRBD2 (5 bases each). Germline V lookup: CDR1 GTSNPN, CDR2 SVGIG (reference sequence). The CDR3 totals 14 residues. V lost 5 bases and J lost 1, with 12 bases in between. For the CDR3, the DNA is TGTGCCTGGCAAACTTGGGGGTCCTACAATGAGCAGTTCTTC. Translating gives CAWQTWGSYNEQFF.

This chain joins TRBV7-9 and TRBJ2-5, with 7 bases lining up with TRBD2. The CDR3 sequence is 15 residues long. Germline CDR1 is SEHNR and CDR2 is FQNEAQ (reference sequence). Trimming took 5 bases from V and 4 from J; bases not matched to a gene: 10. CDR3 amino acids: CASSGGEVGRETQYF. The CDR3 DNA is TGTGCCAGCAGCGGGGGGGAGGTGGGGCGAGAGACCCAGTACTTC.

The chain employs TRBV5-1 and TRBJ2-7, with TRBD1 identical over 9 bases. Trimming cost V 5 bases and J 3 bases; bases outside gene matches: 3. Per the germline V gene, CDR1 is SGHRS and CDR2 is YFSETQ. The CDR3 is 13 amino acids. The CDR3 nucleotides are TGCGCCAGCAGGGGGACAGGGAACTACGAGCAGTACTTC. Its protein is CASRGTGNYEQYF.

CDR3 sequence: CASSVTRAPNEKLFF. CDR3 bases: TGTGCCAGCAGCGTTACCCGGGCGCCTAATGAAAAACTGTTTTTT. J is TRBJ1-4 and V is TRBV11-2; D remains ambiguous. Germline CDR1 and CDR2: SGHAT and FQNNGV. This CDR3 contains 15 residues. Between the trimmed V and J ends, which lost 5 bases and 3 bases, there was a span of 13 bases.

The rearrangement links TRBV10-2 to TRBJ2-7, with unresolved D. Germline CDR1 and CDR2: WSHSY and SAAADI. Trimming left V 0 bases short and J 2 bases short, with 8 bases between. There are 14 residues in the CDR3. CDR3 nucleotide sequence: TGCGCCAGCAGTGAGTCTGCCAGAGCCTACGAGCAGTACTTC. Protein product: CASSESARAYEQYF.

Ten or more counts support this clone. The V call is TRBV29-1, the J call TRBJ2-7, with D possibly TRBD1 on 5 matching bases. V was clipped by 6 bases and J by 5 bases, with 11 bases between them. Germline-derived CDR1 and CDR2 are SQVTM and ANQGSEA. This CDR3 spans 11 amino acids. CDR3 sequence (DNA): TGCAGCGTCGATAAGGGGAACGAGCAGTACTTC. Translated, it gives CSVDKGNEQYF.

The chain joins TRBV5-6 to TRBJ1-2; 9 nucleotides agree with TRBD1. The CDR3 loop spans 14 amino acids. V was clipped by 0 bases and J by 4 bases; unmatched bases: 1. The germline CDR1 and CDR2 sequences are SGHDT and YYEEEE. As DNA, the CDR3 is TGTGCCAGCAGCTTGGGGACAGGGGCCTATGGCTACACCTTC. Its translation is CASSLGTGAYGYTF.

The chain has TRBV5-1 and TRBJ1-2; D is possibly TRBD1 (5 bases). There are 16 residues in the CDR3. The ends were cut back, 3 bases at V and 5 bases at J, with 20 bases in the middle. CDR1 and CDR2 (germline): SGHRS, YFSETQ. CDR3 loop: CASSSGAKGPHYGYTF. CDR3 bases: TGCGCCAGCAGCTCTGGGGCGAAGGGCCCCCATTATGGCTACACCTTC.

The rearrangement uses TRBV10-3 and TRBJ2-2; possible D gene TRBD1, 6 bases. This CDR3 is built from 16 residues. V lost 3 bases to trimming and J lost 5 bases, with 16 bases between them. The V gene's germline CDR1 is ENHRY and CDR2 SYGVKD. DNA of the CDR3: TGTGCCATCAGTGAAAGGGACACTTCGCTGACCGGGGAGCTGTTTTTT. Protein product: CAISERDTSLTGELFF.

This chain connects TRBV19 to TRBJ2-7; no clear D. The CDR3 has 15 residues. Germline V gene data show CDR1 as LNHDA and CDR2 as SQIVND (reference sequence). V lost 5 bases, J lost 0 bases, and 14 bases lay in between. CDR3 loop: CASSGSVGSSYEQYF. CDR3 coding DNA: TGTGCCAGTAGTGGAAGCGTCGGGTCCTCCTACGAGCAGTACTTC.

The rearrangement links TRBV5-6 to TRBJ1-2; D gene unclear. Per germline, CDR1 SGHDT and CDR2 YYEEEE. The CDR3 consists of 15 residues. V was trimmed by 0 bases and J by 8 bases, leaving 17 bases between them. The CDR3 reads CASSLGSFPLWGYTF. The CDR3 nucleotides are TGTGCCAGCAGCTTGGGCAGCTTCCCCCTATGGGGCTACACCTTC.

The V call is TRBV4-1, the J call TRBJ2-1; the D is unclear. Germline V gene data show CDR1 as MGHRA and CDR2 as YSYEKL. V was pared by 1 base and J by 5 bases, with 15 bases between. The CDR3 is 16 amino acids. The CDR3 DNA is TGCGCCAGCAGCCAAGTTCTAAAACAGCGACACAATGAGCAGTTCTTC. Translation: CASSQVLKQRHNEQFF.

This chain connects TRBV6-5 to TRBJ1-2; D may be TRBD1 (6 bases). V lost 0 bases and J lost 0, with 11 bases in between. Germline values: CDR1 MNHEY, CDR2 SVGAGI. CDR3 length: 16 amino acids. The CDR3 sequence: CASSYSITGTNYGYTF. CDR3 nucleotides: TGTGCCAGCAGTTACTCGATTACAGGGACTAACTATGGCTACACCTTC.

The gene calls are TRBV9 and TRBJ2-1, with D perhaps matching TRBD1 or TRBD2 (5 bases each). Germline CDR1 is SGDLS and CDR2 is YYNGEE. CDR3 length equals 13 residues. V was trimmed by 0 bases and J by 10 bases, leaving 11 bases between them. The CDR3 DNA sequence: TGTGCCAGCAGCGTAGCTCTGGGGGACGAGCAGTTCTTC. The encoded protein is CASSVALGDEQFF.

This clone was seen a single time. The chain has TRBV18 and TRBJ1-2; D remains ambiguous. V dropped 0 bases and J dropped 1 base, with 6 bases sitting between them. This CDR3 has 14 amino acids. Germline-derived CDR1 and CDR2 are KGHSH and LQKENI. CDR3 loop: CASSPPNSNYGYTF. CDR3 sequence (DNA): TGTGCCAGCTCACCACCGAACAGTAACTATGGCTACACCTTC.